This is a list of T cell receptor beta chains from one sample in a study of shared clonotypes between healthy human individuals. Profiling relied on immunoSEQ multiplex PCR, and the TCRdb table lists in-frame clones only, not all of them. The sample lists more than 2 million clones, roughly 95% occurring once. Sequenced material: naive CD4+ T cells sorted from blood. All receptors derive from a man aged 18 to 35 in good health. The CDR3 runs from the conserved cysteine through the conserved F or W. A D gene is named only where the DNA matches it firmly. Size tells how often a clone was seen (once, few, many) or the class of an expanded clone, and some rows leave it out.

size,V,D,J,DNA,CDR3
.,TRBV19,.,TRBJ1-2,TGTGCCAGTACCCGGAGTTGGGACATCGGCTACACCTTC,CASTRSWDIGYTF
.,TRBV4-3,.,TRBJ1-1,TGCGCCAGCAGCCAAGACGCCCTTCCAGACACTGAAGCTTTCTTT,CASSQDALPDTEAFF
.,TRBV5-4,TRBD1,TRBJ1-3,TGTGCCAGCAGCTTGGGGGAGACAGGGGGAAACACCATATATTTT,CASSLGETGGNTIYF
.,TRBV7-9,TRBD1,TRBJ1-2,TGTGCCAGCAGCCCACTACAGGGGAACTATGGCTACACCTTC,CASSPLQGNYGYTF
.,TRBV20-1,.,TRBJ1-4,TGCAGTGTCGGGGTATGGGAAAAACTGTTTTTT,CSVGVWEKLFF
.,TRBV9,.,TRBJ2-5,TGTGCCAGCAGCGCCCGCGGTGGGAGCGACTACTACCAAGAGACCCAGTACTTC,CASSARGGSDYYQETQYF
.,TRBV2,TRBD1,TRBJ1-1,TGTGCCAGCTCACAGGGGCTGAACACTGAAGCTTTCTTT,CASSQGLNTEAFF
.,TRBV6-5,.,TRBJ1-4,TGTGCCAGCAGTTACTCGAAAATGGGGGCAGAAAAACTGTTTTTT,CASSYSKMGAEKLFF
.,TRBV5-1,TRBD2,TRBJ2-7,TGCGCCAGCAGCTTCTCTAGCGGGCCGGCCTACGAGCAGTACTTC,CASSFSSGPAYEQYF
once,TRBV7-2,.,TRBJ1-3,TGTGCCAGCAGCTTAGAAGGAAACTCTGGAAACACCATATATTTT,CASSLEGNSGNTIYF
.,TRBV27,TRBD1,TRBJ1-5,TGTGCCAGCAGTTTATGGGGTGACAGGGCTAATCAGCCCCAGCATTTT,CASSLWGDRANQPQHF
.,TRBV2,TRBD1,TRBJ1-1,TGTGCCAGCAGTCCAACCCGACAGGGTATGGACACTGAAGCTTTCTTT,CASSPTRQGMDTEAFF
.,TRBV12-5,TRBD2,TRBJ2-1,TGTGCTAGTGGTTCCGGGACTAGCGGTTACAATGAGCAGTTCTTC,CASGSGTSGYNEQFF
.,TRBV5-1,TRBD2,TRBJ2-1,TGCGCCAGCAGACCCATAACTAGCGGGGGGGCCCATGAGCAGTTCTTC,CASRPITSGGAHEQFF
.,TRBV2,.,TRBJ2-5,TGTGCCAGCAGTGATCCCCCGGTTGGGACCCAGTACTTC,CASSDPPVGTQYF
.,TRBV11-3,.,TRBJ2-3,TGTGCCAGCAGCCCGGGGGGTGGGGGCCCAGATACGCAGTATTTT,CASSPGGGGPDTQYF
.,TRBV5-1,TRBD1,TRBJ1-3,TGCGCCAGCAGCTTTACCCCGACAGGGAGCTCTGGAAACACCATATATTTT,CASSFTPTGSSGNTIYF
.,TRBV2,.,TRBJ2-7,TGTGCCAGCAGTGAAGCGCGTGGGATGTCGAGCTACGAGCAGTACTTC,CASSEARGMSSYEQYF
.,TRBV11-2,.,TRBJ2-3,TGTGCCAGCAGCTTGACCCACTCGATTGGGGATACGCAGTATTTT,CASSLTHSIGDTQYF
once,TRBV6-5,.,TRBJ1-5,TGTGCCAGCAGGCGCCACGGGGGGCCTCATCAGCCCCAGCATTTT,CASRRHGGPHQPQHF
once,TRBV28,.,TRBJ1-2,TGTGCCAGCAGTTTATCAGGGTACGGCTACACCTTC,CASSLSGYGYTF
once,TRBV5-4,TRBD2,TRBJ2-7,TGTGCCAGCAGCCAGGGACTAGCGGGAGGGCCGAGCTCCTACGAGCAGTACTTC,CASSQGLAGGPSSYEQYF